A single sample gave rise to the 27 T cell receptor beta chains below, sequenced in a study of cytomegalovirus exposure and HLA in healthy donors. The PCR used 60 Vbeta and 13 Jbeta primers. Repertoires were generated with immunoSEQ multiplex PCR, while TCRdb's copy carries only in-frame clones and drops some. The repertoire holds 130,000 to 150,000 clones, with around three quarters as singletons. Source material: PBMCs. These receptors all come from a middle-aged man in good health and CMV-seropositive.

The chain employs TRBV29-1 and TRBJ1-1; D gene ambiguous. CDR3 length: 13 amino acids. Germline V gene sequence: CDR1 SQVTM, CDR2 ANQGSEA. V dropped 4 bases and J dropped 4 bases, with 13 bases sitting between them. DNA of the CDR3: TGCAGCGTTGTCCTGGTAGCTGGCACTGAAGCTTTCTTT. Translated, it gives CSVVLVAGTEAFF.

This chain uses TRBV25-1 with TRBJ2-2; weak D call: TRBD1 (6 bases). V shed 6 bases and J shed 5 bases, with 16 bases lying between them. Germline CDR1 and CDR2: MGHDK and SYGVNS. The length of the CDR3 is 15 residues. The CDR3 DNA sequence: TGTGCCAGCAGAAGTAACAGGGTGGGAACCGGGGAGCTGTTTTTT. It translates to CASRSNRVGTGELFF.

V and J are TRBV7-2 and TRBJ1-2; 10 bases align to TRBD1. Unmatched junction bases numbered 4, after V lost 5 bases and J lost 7 bases. The CDR3 is 13 amino acids. Germline V gene sequence: CDR1 SGHTA, CDR2 FQGNSA. CDR3 nucleotide sequence: TGTGCCAGCAGCCCAGGACAGGGGGTTGGCTACACCTTC. This sequence encodes CASSPGQGVGYTF.

As DNA, the CDR3 is TGTGCCAGCAGCCCCGGGTCAGGCAATCAGCCCCAGCATTTT. It codes for CASSPGSGNQPQHF. The rearrangement uses TRBV25-1 and TRBJ1-5; D ambiguous. Trimming shortened V by 6 bases and J by 2 bases, and 11 bases separated the two germline ends. There are 14 residues in the CDR3. Germline values: CDR1 MGHDK, CDR2 SYGVNS.

This clone came up a few times. This chain joins TRBV18 and TRBJ2-1, with TRBD1 matching over 8 bases. CDR1 is KGHSH, CDR2 LQKENI, per germline. CDR3 size: 17 residues. V gave up 3 bases and J gave up 5 bases; unmatched junction bases: 12. CDR3 region: CASSPLSGQGGHNEQFF. The CDR3 coding sequence is TGTGCCAGCTCACCCCTATCCGGACAGGGCGGACACAATGAGCAGTTCTTC.

J is TRBJ2-1 and V is TRBV7-9; TRBD2 matches at 14 bases. Trimming at V came to 5 bases and at J to 12 bases, leaving 9 bases not matched to a gene. Germline CDR1 reads SEHNR; CDR2 reads FQNEAQ (reference sequence). The CDR3 totals 15 residues. CDR3 sequence (DNA): TGTGCCAGCAGCCCACCGGGACTAGCGGGAGTTGGGCAGTTCTTC. It specifies CASSPPGLAGVGQFF. Full variable domain (outside the CDR3, taken from reference TRBV7-9 and TRBJ2-1): DTGVSQNPRHKITKRGQNVTFRCDPISEHNRLYWYRQTLGQGPEFLTYFQNEAQLEKSRLLSDRFSAERPKGSFSTLEIQRTEQGDSAMYLCASSPPGLAGVGQFFGPGTRLTVL.

The CDR3 sequence is CASSPPGGKLYEQYF. DNA for the CDR3: TGTGCCAGCTCACCACCAGGCGGCAAACTTTACGAGCAGTACTTC. This chain joins TRBV18 and TRBJ2-7, with no clear D. Germline CDR1 reads KGHSH; CDR2 reads LQKENI. V gave up 0 bases and J gave up 4 bases, with 13 bases separating them. CDR3 size: 15 residues. Together with reference TRBV18 and TRBJ2-7, the CDR3 gives the full variable domain: NAGVMQNPRHLVRRRGQEARLRCSPMKGHSHVYWYRQLPEEGLKFMVYLQKENIIDESGMPKERFSAEFPKEGPSILRIQQVVRGDSAAYFCASSPPGGKLYEQYFGPGTRLTVT.

V is TRBV4-1 and J is TRBJ2-7, with TRBD1 matching 8 bases. Germline values: CDR1 MGHRA, CDR2 YSYEKL. This CDR3 has 15 residues. J was trimmed by 2 bases and V by 1 base; bases with no gene match: 4. CDR3 sequence (DNA): TGCGCCAGCAGCCAAGGACAGGGGCCCGCCTACGAGCAGTACTTC. This codes for CASSQGQGPAYEQYF.

This sequence joins TRBV6-5 and TRBJ1-2; tentatively, D is TRBD1 (6 bases). Trimming took off 6 bases at V and 6 bases at J, with 17 bases between the two ends. Looked up from germline, CDR1 is MNHEY and CDR2 is SVGAGI. CDR3 length: 14 residues. The CDR3 spells CASSTQGQIDGYTF. Here the CDR3 DNA reads TGTGCCAGCAGCACCCAAGGACAGATAGATGGCTACACCTTC.

The rearrangement uses TRBV4-3 and TRBJ1-1; weak D call: TRBD1 (6 bases). CDR1 LGHNA and CDR2 YSLEER come from the germline V gene. The CDR3 consists of 15 residues. V was trimmed by 0 bases and J by 0 bases, leaving 8 bases between them. Here the CDR3 DNA reads TGCGCCAGCAGCCAAGAGGGGACAATGAACACTGAAGCTTTCTTT. Translating it yields CASSQEGTMNTEAFF.

The rearrangement uses TRBV11-1 and TRBJ2-7; 14 nucleotides agree with TRBD2. Trimming removed 5 bases from V and 6 bases from J; junction bases left unmatched: 3. The CDR3 totals 14 residues. CDR1 and CDR2 (germline): SGHAT, FQDESV (reference sequence). Here the CDR3 reads CASSMGLAGAEQYF. In nucleotides, the CDR3 is TGTGCCAGCAGCATGGGACTAGCGGGAGCCGAGCAGTACTTC.

This rearrangement joins TRBV2 to TRBJ2-6, with TRBD2 identical over 8 bases. The ends lost 6 bases at V and 0 bases at J; junction bases unmatched: 13. This CDR3 has 19 amino acids. The V gene's germline CDR1 is SNHLY and CDR2 FYNNEI. CDR3: CASSLYHTSGASGANVLTF. The CDR3 nucleotides are TGTGCCAGCAGCCTCTACCATACTAGCGGCGCCTCTGGGGCCAACGTCCTGACTTTC.

The CDR3 sequence: CASTQVPGNQPQHF. DNA for the CDR3: TGTGCCAGTACACAGGTCCCGGGCAATCAGCCCCAGCATTTT. The J gene is TRBJ1-5, the V gene TRBV28, with D tentatively TRBD1 (5 bases). Trimming removed 9 bases at V and 2 bases at J, with 14 bases between. This CDR3 comprises 14 residues. The germline CDR1 and CDR2 sequences are MDHEN and SYDVKM.

The table lists this clone with a count of one. V and J are TRBV27 and TRBJ2-1, with D unclear. Germline values: CDR1 MNHEY, CDR2 SMNVEV (reference sequence). Deletions cut 3 bases from V and 10 bases from J, with 10 bases between. The CDR3 runs 12 residues. The CDR3 DNA sequence: TGTGCCAGCAGTTTTTCGGGTAGGGAGCAGTTCTTC. It translates to CASSFSGREQFF.

V and J are TRBV5-1 and TRBJ2-7, with 8 positions matching TRBD1. V lost 0 bases and J lost 0; bases outside the gene matches: 2. CDR3 length: 15 amino acids. In germline, CDR1 is SGHRS, CDR2 YFSETQ. The CDR3 sequence: CASSLATGGSYEQYF. Here the CDR3 DNA reads TGCGCCAGCAGCTTGGCCACAGGGGGCTCCTACGAGCAGTACTTC.

The V call is TRBV5-1, the J call TRBJ1-1; D call uncertain. The CDR3 length is 17 residues. Between the trimmed V and J ends, which lost 2 bases and 4 bases, there was a span of 21 bases. Germline CDR1 and CDR2: SGHRS and YFSETQ. This CDR3 is CASSFLQSGRSGTEAFF. The CDR3 DNA sequence: TGCGCCAGCAGCTTTCTTCAATCCGGAAGATCGGGCACTGAAGCTTTCTTT.

The V call is TRBV11-3, the J call TRBJ2-1; D remains unclear. Trimming shortened V by 0 bases and J by 9 bases, and 12 bases separated the two germline ends. The CDR3 length is 14 residues. In germline, CDR1 is SGHNT, CDR2 YENEEA. The CDR3, as DNA: TGTGCCAGCAGCTTAGATCATTCCCCCATTGAGCAGTTCTTC. Amino acid sequence: CASSLDHSPIEQFF.

V usage is TRBV6-5 and J usage is TRBJ2-7; 12 bases fit TRBD2. The CDR3 sequence is 16 residues long. The trim removed 4 bases at V and 0 bases at J, leaving 4 bases unmatched. Germline V gene sequence: CDR1 MNHEY, CDR2 SVGAGI. CDR3 amino acids: CASSWTSGTSSYEQYF. CDR3 DNA: TGTGCCAGCAGTTGGACTAGCGGGACTAGCTCCTACGAGCAGTACTTC.

The chain couples TRBV7-9 to TRBJ2-1, with 8 bases lining up with TRBD1. Germline V lookup: CDR1 SEHNR, CDR2 FQNEAQ (reference sequence). The V gene end was trimmed by 6 bases and the J gene end by 6 bases; junction bases not matched to a gene: 4. CDR3 length: 13 amino acids. This chain's CDR3 is CASSRQGINEQFF. The CDR3 region has the DNA TGTGCCAGCAGTCGACAGGGGATCAATGAGCAGTTCTTC.

J is TRBJ1-6 and V is TRBV5-4; 8 bases match TRBD1. Germline CDR1 and CDR2: SGHNT and YYREEE (reference sequence). The CDR3 consists of 16 residues. V shed 1 base and J 9 bases; nucleotides not matched to a gene: 9. CDR3 in amino acids: CASSLIPGQVVSPLHF. In nucleotides, the CDR3 is TGTGCCAGCAGCTTGATCCCGGGACAGGTGGTTTCACCCCTCCACTTT.

This clone has just one count. The chain carries TRBV29-1 and TRBJ1-4; TRBD1 might be the D (5 bases). The ends were cut back, 8 bases at V and 3 bases at J, with 16 bases in the middle. The CDR3 totals 14 residues. Germline values: CDR1 SQVTM, CDR2 ANQGSEA. The DNA for the CDR3 is TGCAGCCTGGGGGGAGGTCAGGCTAATGAAAAACTGTTTTTT. Translating gives CSLGGGQANEKLFF.

The chain uses TRBV10-3 and TRBJ1-4, with D perhaps TRBD1 (5 bases). CDR1 is ENHRY and CDR2 is SYGVKD in the germline V gene. The CDR3 loop spans 16 amino acids. V lost 3 bases and J lost 4, with 15 bases in between. This CDR3 is CAISDVDSPNNEKLFF. The CDR3 coding sequence is TGTGCCATCAGTGATGTCGACAGTCCAAATAATGAAAAACTGTTTTTT.

V and J are TRBV6-6 and TRBJ2-1; tentative D call: TRBD2 (5 bases). V dropped 6 bases and J dropped 2 bases, with 17 bases sitting between them. Germline-derived CDR1 and CDR2 are MNHNY and SVGAGI (reference sequence). The CDR3 is made up of 16 amino acids. CDR3: CASSHAGVQPYNEQFF. The CDR3 nucleotides are TGTGCCAGCAGCCATGCCGGGGTGCAACCCTACAATGAGCAGTTCTTC.

V is TRBV18 and J is TRBJ1-5; D might be TRBD1 (6 bases). Trimming cost V 3 bases and J 2 bases, with 11 bases left between them. Germline loops: CDR1 KGHSH, CDR2 LQKENI. The CDR3 runs to 15 residues. The CDR3 loop is CASSPGDRRNQPQHF. CDR3 bases: TGTGCCAGCTCACCGGGCGACAGGCGCAATCAGCCCCAGCATTTT.

This chain connects TRBV4-2 to TRBJ1-4, with TRBD1 matching 10 bases. Germline values: CDR1 LGHNA, CDR2 YNFKEQ. The CDR3 is 20 residues long. V lost 0 bases and J lost 8; bases outside the gene matches: 18. The CDR3 DNA reads TGTGCCAGCAGCCAAGATGGGTGGACAGGGGGTAACCGGGAGGGGGAAAAACTGTTTTTT. Protein product: CASSQDGWTGGNREGEKLFF.

This CDR3 is CASSLEGTGGMRGETQYF. The CDR3 DNA follows: TGTGCCAGCAGCTTGGAGGGTACAGGGGGCATGAGGGGAGAGACCCAGTACTTC. The chain employs TRBV13 and TRBJ2-5, with TRBD1 matching over 9 bases. The CDR3 runs 18 residues. V lost 3 bases, J lost 4 bases, and 15 bases stayed unmatched. Looked up from germline, CDR1 is PRHDT and CDR2 is FYEKMQ (reference sequence).

This clone was recorded once. The chain employs TRBV29-1 and TRBJ2-4; D may be TRBD2 (5 bases). V was shortened by 7 bases and J by 0 bases, with 13 bases between the two germline ends. The germline V gene encodes CDR1 SQVTM and CDR2 ANQGSEA. The CDR3 runs to 14 residues. The CDR3 DNA reads TGCAGCGCAAGGGAGTCATTAGCCAAAAACATTCAGTACTTC. The encoded protein is CSARESLAKNIQYF.